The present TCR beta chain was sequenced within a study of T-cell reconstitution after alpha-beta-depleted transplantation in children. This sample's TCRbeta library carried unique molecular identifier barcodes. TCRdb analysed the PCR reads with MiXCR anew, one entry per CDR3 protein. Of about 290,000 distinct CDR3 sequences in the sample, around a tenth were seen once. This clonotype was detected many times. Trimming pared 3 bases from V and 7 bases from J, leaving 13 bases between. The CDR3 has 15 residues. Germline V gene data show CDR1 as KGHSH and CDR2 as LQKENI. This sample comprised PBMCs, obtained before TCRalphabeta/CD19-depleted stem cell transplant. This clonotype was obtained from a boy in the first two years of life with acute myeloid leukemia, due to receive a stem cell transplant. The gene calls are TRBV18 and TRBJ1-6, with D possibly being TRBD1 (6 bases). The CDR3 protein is CASSPNRAPNSPLHF. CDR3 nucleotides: TGTGCCAGCTCACCGAACAGGGCCCCCAATTCACCCCTCCACTTT.